What follows are 26 T cell receptor beta chains derived from one specimen sequenced in a study of regulatory T cells in long-lasting Graves disease. Time point noted: persistent/refractory GD, antithyroid drugs over 5 years with positive TRAb. PBMC-derived RNA was used for the TCR library. In building TCR beta libraries, iRepertoire HTBI primers were used together with Arm-PCR of CDR3 regions. One entry per CDR3 protein, called by TCRdb with MiXCR from the multiplex PCR reads. The table records fewer than 600,000 distinct CDR3 sequences, less than 25% of them present only once. Specimen: peripheral blood mononuclear cells (PBMCs), collected when the disease was refractory, from a patient treated with antithyroid drugs. The receptors shown here come from a female donor with Graves disease.

The chain employs TRBV6-9 and TRBJ1-1; maybe TRBD1 (5 bases). Germline V lookup: CDR1 MNHGY, CDR2 SVAAGI. V was shortened by 3 bases and J by 1 base, with 18 bases between the two germline ends. The CDR3 extends over 17 amino acids. As DNA, the CDR3 is TGTGCCAGCAGTTACAGACCCAGGGCGGTAGAGAACACTGAAGCTTTCTTT. It specifies CASSYRPRAVENTEAFF.

This clonotype was detected a few times. The rearrangement links TRBV28 to TRBJ2-4, with D uncertain. Germline-derived CDR1 and CDR2 are MDHEN and SYDVKM. V was cut by 3 bases and J by 6 bases, with 9 bases left in between. The CDR3 contains 13 residues. The CDR3 coding sequence is TGTGCCAGCAGTTTCGGACCTTTAAACATTCAGTACTTC. It codes for CASSFGPLNIQYF.

At least ten counts were recorded for this clonotype. The chain couples TRBV28 to TRBJ1-2; no clear D. V lost 5 bases, J lost 8 bases, and 21 bases lay in between. From germline, CDR1 is MDHEN and CDR2 SYDVKM. This CDR3 spans 15 amino acids. This CDR3 is CASSTNYGERSGYTF. CDR3 nucleotide sequence: TGTGCCAGCAGTACGAACTACGGAGAAAGGAGCGGCTACACCTTC.

In this sample, this clonotype turned up a few times. V and J are TRBV11-1 and TRBJ1-1, with D uncertain. The CDR3 length is 16 residues. V was clipped by 2 bases and J by 0 bases, with 13 bases between them. The germline V gene has CDR1 SGHAT and CDR2 FQDESV (reference sequence). CDR3 nucleotides: TGTGCCAGCAGCTTACACAGAGGGAATTTGAACACTGAAGCTTTCTTT. Protein sequence: CASSLHRGNLNTEAFF.

Worth noting for this clonotype: A much larger clone lies one base from this, so it may be a read error. This chain joins TRBV6-2 or TRBV6-3 and TRBJ2-7, with a weak D call TRBD1 (6 bases). The V end lost 6 bases, the J end lost 2 bases, and 14 bases lay between the germline ends. Germline V CDR1 and CDR2: MNHEY, SVGEGT. The CDR3 length is 14 residues. CDR3 in DNA: TGTGCCAGCAGAGAGGGACATACGCCCTACGAGCAGTACTTC. Encoded protein: CASREGHTPYEQYF.

This clonotype turned up a few times. A read error may be the cause here, since a much bigger clone is one base away. This chain joins TRBV3-1 and TRBJ2-7, with D unclear. Per the germline V gene, CDR1 is LGHDT and CDR2 is YNNKEL (reference sequence). The length of the CDR3 is 13 residues. Trimming pared 1 base from V and 2 bases from J, leaving 6 bases between. CDR3 sequence reads: CASSQGLTYEQYF. The CDR3, as DNA: TGTGCCAGCAGCCAAGGGTTAACCTACGAGCAGTACTTC.

This clonotype was detected a few times. V is TRBV20-1 and J is TRBJ1-1; D gene uncertain. This CDR3 has 13 amino acids. The V and J ends lost 7 bases and 0 bases respectively, with 12 bases between them. CDR1 DFQATT and CDR2 SNEGSKA come from the germline V gene (reference sequence). CDR3 region: CSGKPDLNTEAFF. DNA for the CDR3: TGCAGTGGGAAGCCGGACCTGAACACTGAAGCTTTCTTT.

The V call is TRBV28, the J call TRBJ1-5, with D tentatively TRBD1 (5 bases). CDR1 and CDR2 (germline): MDHEN, SYDVKM. V was cut by 3 bases and J by 9 bases, with 18 bases left in between. The CDR3 contains 15 residues. The CDR3 loop reads CASSLIGTGYWPQHF. The CDR3 DNA reads as TGTGCCAGCAGTTTGATCGGGACGGGGTATTGGCCCCAGCATTTT.

This clonotype was picked up many times. The rearrangement uses TRBV2 and TRBJ2-7, with D unresolved. The CDR3 totals 12 residues. Germline V gene data show CDR1 as SNHLY and CDR2 as FYNNEI. Trimming pared 11 bases from V and 4 bases from J, leaving 15 bases between. This CDR3 reads CAAGPLGYEQYF. DNA of the CDR3: TGTGCCGCCGGGCCCTTGGGGTACGAGCAGTACTTC.

The genes are TRBV4-1 and TRBJ1-2; D ambiguous. Deletions cut 4 bases from V and 4 bases from J, with 13 bases between. This CDR3 is built from 14 residues. CDR1 MGHRA and CDR2 YSYEKL come from the germline V gene. CDR3: CASSPLAGLYGYTF. DNA for the CDR3: TGCGCCAGCAGCCCCTTGGCGGGCCTCTATGGCTACACCTTC.

This clonotype showed up many times. V usage is TRBV9 and J usage is TRBJ1-1; weak D call: TRBD1 (5 bases). In germline, CDR1 is SGDLS, CDR2 YYNGEE. This CDR3 has 17 amino acids. V gave up 3 bases and J gave up 4 bases, with 22 bases separating them. CDR3 amino acids: CASSGGDARRVGTEAFF. CDR3 nucleotide sequence: TGTGCCAGCAGCGGTGGGGACGCCCGGAGGGTGGGCACTGAAGCTTTCTTT.

This clonotype was recorded at least ten times. The V call is TRBV20-1, the J call TRBJ2-1, with D perhaps TRBD1 (6 bases). V lost 2 bases, J lost 2 bases, and 13 bases lay in between. Germline CDR1 is DFQATT and CDR2 is SNEGSKA (reference sequence). The CDR3 runs to 15 residues. The CDR3 nucleotides are TGCAGTGCTAGACCGACAGGCAGAACCTACAATGAGCAGTTCTTC. This gives the protein CSARPTGRTYNEQFF.

This clonotype came up a few times. The genes are TRBV27 and TRBJ2-7, with D perhaps TRBD1 (6 bases). The CDR3 runs to 15 residues. Trimming left V 2 bases short and J 3 bases short, with 14 bases between. Per the germline V gene, CDR1 is MNHEY and CDR2 is SMNVEV (reference sequence). DNA of the CDR3: TGTGCCAGCAGTTTAGGCGTAGGACAGCTCTACGAGCAGTACTTC. Translated, it gives CASSLGVGQLYEQYF.

This clonotype was seen repeatedly, ten times or more. This rearrangement joins TRBV7-3 to TRBJ2-2, with D unresolved. Trimming removed 6 bases at V and 4 bases at J, with 3 bases between. Germline CDR1 is SGHTA and CDR2 is FQGTGA. CDR3 size: 11 residues. CDR3 protein: CASRGTGELFF. The CDR3 nucleotides are TGTGCCAGCAGGGGCACCGGGGAGCTGTTTTTT. The full variable domain, in which reference TRBV7-3 and TRBJ2-2 provide the parts outside the CDR3, is GAGVSQTPSNKVTEKGKYVELRCDPISGHTALYWYRQSLGQGPEFLIYFQGTGAADDSGLPNDRFFAVRPEGSVSTLKIQRTERGDSAVYLCASRGTGELFFGEGSRLTVL.

This clonotype showed up just a few times. The rearrangement joins TRBV6-9 to TRBJ1-4; D might be TRBD1 (5 bases). With 3 bases removed from V and 8 bases from J, the gap between germline ends came to 19 bases. Germline CDR1 is MNHGY and CDR2 is SVAAGI. The CDR3 sequence is 16 residues long. CDR3 bases: TGTGCCAGCAGTTACAGGGCAGATTTTAAGATAGAAAAACTGTTTTTT. Its protein product is CASSYRADFKIEKLFF.

This clonotype was detected many times. J is TRBJ1-1 and V is TRBV27, with a weak D call TRBD1 (6 bases). The germline gives CDR1 MNHEY, CDR2 SMNVEV (reference sequence). There are 15 residues in the CDR3. With 5 bases removed from V and 6 bases from J, the gap between germline ends came to 19 bases. The CDR3 DNA reads TGTGCCAGCAGTCTCCTACAGGGCGGGGTGGCTGAAGCTTTCTTT. Protein product: CASSLLQGGVAEAFF.

Points on this clonotype: Sequence at one end of the junction differs from germline and may be a read error. The rearrangement uses TRBV3-1 and TRBJ2-7; D assignment may be TRBD1 or TRBD2 (6 bases each). This CDR3 has 15 residues. CDR1 and CDR2 from the germline V gene are LGHDT and YNNKEL (reference sequence). CDR3 in amino acids: CASSQDGGPYYEQHF. The CDR3 nucleotides are TGTGCCAGCAGCCAAGATGGGGGGCCTTACTACGAGCAGCACTTC.

The gene calls are TRBV2 and TRBJ1-1, with a weak D call TRBD1 (5 bases). Germline V gene lookup returns CDR1 SNHLY and CDR2 FYNNEI. This CDR3 is built from 15 residues. Trimming stripped 2 bases from V and 6 bases from J, with 16 bases between. CDR3 protein: CASSEWTVRDAEAFF. DNA for the CDR3: TGTGCCAGCAGTGAATGGACGGTCAGGGACGCTGAAGCTTTCTTT.

The chain couples TRBV19 to TRBJ1-2; 7 bases align to TRBD1. From germline, CDR1 is LNHDA and CDR2 SQIVND (reference sequence). After removal of 5 bases from V and 1 base from J, the junction contained 10 bases not matched to a gene. CDR3 size: 16 residues. In DNA form, the CDR3 reads TGTGCCAGTAGTCCTACAGGGGACTCAGTTAACTATGGCTACACCTTC. Its protein product is CASSPTGDSVNYGYTF.

The table lists this clonotype with a few counts. A read error may be the cause here, since a much bigger clone is one base away. The CDR3 ends on some other residue instead of the conserved phenylalanine or tryptophan, so this is likely a read error. This rearrangement joins TRBV12-3 or TRBV12-4 to TRBJ1-1; a possible D gene is TRBD1 (6 bases). This CDR3 is 15 amino acids long. The V gene lost 4 bases and the J gene lost 1 base, with 13 bases spanning the gap. This CDR3 reads CASSSPGHSNTEAFL. In DNA, the CDR3 is TGTGCCAGCAGTTCACCGGGACACTCGAACACTGAAGCTTTCCTT.

The J gene is TRBJ2-2, the V gene TRBV29-1, with 11 bases lining up with TRBD1. Germline loops: CDR1 SQVTM, CDR2 ANQGSEA. The CDR3 is made up of 13 amino acids. The V gene end was trimmed by 4 bases and the J gene end by 7 bases; junction bases not matched to a gene: 2. The CDR3 loop reads CSVGTGGRGELFF. In DNA form, the CDR3 reads TGCAGCGTTGGGACAGGGGGCCGCGGGGAGCTGTTTTTT.

Ten or more counts support this clonotype. This CDR3 reads CASSEGPVYSNQPQHF. In DNA, the CDR3 is TGTGCCAGCAGCGAGGGACCCGTTTATAGCAATCAGCCCCAGCATTTT. This chain joins TRBV2 and TRBJ1-5, with D possibly TRBD1 on 5 matching bases. The CDR3 sequence is 16 residues long. Per germline, CDR1 SNHLY and CDR2 FYNNEI. V was shortened by 6 bases and J by 0 bases, with 15 bases between the two germline ends.

As for this clonotype: A much bigger clone sits one base away, suggesting this may be a read error. The rearrangement joins TRBV28 to TRBJ1-1, with TRBD1 identical over 8 bases. Looked up from germline, CDR1 is MDHEN and CDR2 is SYDVKM. The CDR3 contains 16 residues. As DNA, the CDR3 is TGTGCCAGCAGCCCAAATTCCAGGGGGCGTGATACTGAAGCTCTCTTT. It translates to CASSPNSRGRDTEALF.

This clonotype showed up many times. The gene calls are TRBV3-1 and TRBJ1-5, with D unclear. From germline, CDR1 is LGHDT and CDR2 YNNKEL (reference sequence). V lost 0 bases, J lost 1 base, and 4 bases lay in between. The CDR3 sequence is 14 residues long. This CDR3 reads CASSQDVSNQPQHF. As DNA, the CDR3 is TGTGCCAGCAGCCAAGATGTCAGCAATCAGCCCCAGCATTTT.

This sequence joins TRBV28 and TRBJ2-2; 9 bases match TRBD1. V gave up 3 bases and J gave up 0 bases; unmatched junction bases: 2. Germline CDR1 MDHEN, CDR2 SYDVKM. CDR3 length: 16 amino acids. The CDR3 sequence: CASSFWDRANTGELFF. The CDR3 DNA is TGTGCCAGCAGTTTCTGGGACAGGGCGAACACCGGGGAGCTGTTTTTT.

This clonotype has just a few counts. This sequence joins TRBV24-1 and TRBJ2-5, with D maybe TRBD1 (5 bases). From germline, CDR1 is KGHDR and CDR2 SFDVKD. There are 16 residues in the CDR3. The V gene lost 7 bases and the J gene lost 2 bases, with 19 bases spanning the gap. The CDR3 DNA reads as TGTGCCACCAGCGCAACAGGTCCGATTCGTCAAGAGACCCAGTACTTC. Protein product: CATSATGPIRQETQYF.